The 31 T cell receptor beta chains given below trace back to one sample, sequenced in a study of early T cells in non-severe SARS-CoV-2 infection listed by TCRdb under 2021. The library was obtained by 5' RACE. This sample was sequenced with a NextSeq 500. TCRdb trimmed public reads at Q25 via fastp, called clones via MiXCR and kept in-frame beta chains. For every CDR3 protein sequence, its rows merge into one entry that carries the most common genes and DNA. A total of roughly 92,000 distinct CDR3 sequences appear in this sample, 9.5% to 15% of them only once. The top ten clonotypes cover around 4.3% of the sample. Specimen: whole blood, collected at baseline. The receptor source for this set is an adult who was a healthcare worker with PCR-confirmed SARS-CoV-2 infection or an uninfected control (not recorded which).

The gene calls are TRBV20-1 and TRBJ2-7; TRBD1 aligns across 9 bases. There are 14 residues in the CDR3. J was trimmed by 5 bases and V by 2 bases; bases with no gene match: 7. Germline CDR1 DFQATT, CDR2 SNEGSKA (reference sequence). In nucleotides, the CDR3 is TGCAGTGCTAGATGGGGACAGGGAGGCGACGAGCAGTACTTC. This gives the protein CSARWGQGGDEQYF.

The chain carries TRBV11-2 and TRBJ1-2; TRBD1 might be the D (6 bases). Germline lookup yields CDR1 SGHAT and CDR2 FQNNGV. The germline V and J ends were trimmed by 4 bases and 7 bases, with 19 bases remaining between them. The CDR3 covers 15 residues. The CDR3 spells CASSSVRGEPGGYTF. CDR3 bases: TGTGCCAGCAGCTCAGTGAGGGGGGAACCGGGTGGCTACACCTTC.

V gene TRBV3-1 combines with J gene TRBJ2-3; D may be TRBD2 (5 bases). There are 16 residues in the CDR3. Germline V gene data show CDR1 as LGHDT and CDR2 as YNNKEL (reference sequence). V was shortened by 1 base and J by 10 bases, with 21 bases between the two germline ends. In nucleotides, the CDR3 is TGTGCCAGCAGCCAAGTCACAAGAGCCCGAGGGAGTGCGCAGTATTTT. Its protein is CASSQVTRARGSAQYF.

The V gene is TRBV5-6, the J gene TRBJ1-4; D gene uncertain. The length of the CDR3 is 14 residues. V was pared by 0 bases and J by 4 bases, with 7 bases between. The germline V gene encodes CDR1 SGHDT and CDR2 YYEEEE. The CDR3 reads CASSLEAHNEKLFF. The DNA of the CDR3 is TGTGCCAGCAGCTTGGAGGCCCATAATGAAAAACTGTTTTTT. The entire variable domain, with the rest obtained from reference TRBV5-6 and TRBJ1-4, is as follows: DAGVTQSPTHLIKTRGQQVTLRCSPKSGHDTVSWYQQALGQGPQFIFQYYEEEERQRGNFPDRFSGHQFPNYSSELNVNALLLGDSALYLCASSLEAHNEKLFFGSGTQLSVL.

This clonotype came up many times. The chain links TRBV11-2 to TRBJ1-2, with D perhaps matching TRBD1 (5 bases). The germline V and J ends were trimmed by 5 bases and 4 bases, with 11 bases remaining between them. Germline lookup yields CDR1 SGHAT and CDR2 FQNNGV. The CDR3 extends over 13 amino acids. This CDR3 reads CASSVGGIYGYTF. Written as DNA, the CDR3 is TGTGCCAGCAGCGTTGGGGGAATCTATGGCTACACCTTC. The full variable domain, rest sourced from reference TRBV11-2 and TRBJ1-2, is EAGVAQSPRYKIIEKRQSVAFWCNPISGHATLYWYQQILGQGPKLLIQFQNNGVVDDSQLPKDRFSAERLKGVDSTLKIQPAKLEDSAVYLCASSVGGIYGYTFGSGTRLTVV.

The genes are TRBV5-1 and TRBJ1-6; TRBD1 matches at 8 bases. After removal of 4 bases from V and 7 bases from J, the junction contained 7 bases not matched to a gene. The germline V gene has CDR1 SGHRS and CDR2 YFSETQ. The CDR3 runs 15 residues. In DNA form, the CDR3 reads TGCGCCAGCAGCCCGCTGACAGGGGTCAATTCACCCCTCCACTTT. It yields the protein CASSPLTGVNSPLHF.

This clonotype was picked up many times. The chain recombines TRBV18 with TRBJ1-1, with unresolved D. CDR1 and CDR2 from the germline V gene are KGHSH and LQKENI. The CDR3 consists of 14 residues. V lost 2 bases and J 7 bases, leaving 14 bases between the germline ends. CDR3 amino acids: CASSPLQAFIEAFF. CDR3 DNA: TGTGCCAGCTCACCATTACAAGCGTTTATTGAAGCTTTCTTT.

This clonotype was recorded a few times. The V call is TRBV13, the J call TRBJ2-1; TRBD2 is a possible D gene (5 bases). V dropped 6 bases and J dropped 3 bases, with 21 bases sitting between them. Germline V gene lookup returns CDR1 PRHDT and CDR2 FYEKMQ (reference sequence). The CDR3 runs 17 residues. CDR3 amino acids: CASRIHLGRSDYNEQFF. CDR3 bases: TGTGCCAGCAGAATTCACCTAGGGAGATCGGACTACAATGAGCAGTTCTTC.

This clonotype was seen a few times. The chain joins TRBV11-2 to TRBJ1-3, with D tentatively TRBD1 (6 bases). This CDR3 has 13 amino acids. Germline lookup yields CDR1 SGHAT and CDR2 FQNNGV. V was shortened by 5 bases and J by 7 bases, with 12 bases between the two germline ends. The CDR3 DNA sequence: TGTGCCAGCAGCCGGACAGAGCGGAACACCATATATTTT. This gives the protein CASSRTERNTIYF.

The table lists this clonotype with many counts. The CDR3 DNA is TGTGCCATCAGCTCAGCTTACAATGAGCAGTTCTTC. Translated, it gives CAISSAYNEQFF. The rearrangement uses TRBV10-3 and TRBJ2-1; no firm D call. This CDR3 contains 12 residues. Per germline, CDR1 ENHRY and CDR2 SYGVKD. V was clipped by 6 bases and J by 4 bases, with 7 bases between them.

This clonotype appeared a few times. The chain recombines TRBV5-3 with TRBJ1-5; 9 bases fit TRBD1. TRBV5-3 is annotated as an ORF whose role is uncertain. The CDR3 is 15 residues long. The V gene end was trimmed by 0 bases and the J gene end by 5 bases; junction bases not matched to a gene: 3. Here the CDR3 DNA reads TGTGCCAGAAGCTTGGCCGGGACAGGGCATCAGCCCCAGCATTTT. It yields the protein CARSLAGTGHQPQHF.

The chain uses TRBV18 and TRBJ2-1, with D possibly TRBD1 on 5 matching bases. There are 13 residues in the CDR3. Trimming stripped 2 bases from V and 9 bases from J, with 11 bases between. Looked up from germline, CDR1 is KGHSH and CDR2 is LQKENI. The CDR3 DNA reads as TGTGCCAGCTCACCATTGGCAGGGTTTGAGCAGTTCTTC. This encodes CASSPLAGFEQFF.

In this sample, this clonotype turned up a few times. The rearrangement joins TRBV7-6 to TRBJ1-1; D gene ambiguous. Germline V gives CDR1 SGHVS, CDR2 FNYEAQ. This CDR3 region has 14 residues. Trimming removed 1 base at V and 1 base at J, with 7 bases between. The CDR3 region is CASSLGVQNTEAFF. The CDR3 DNA follows: TGTGCCAGCAGCTTAGGGGTTCAGAACACTGAAGCTTTCTTT.

This clonotype was detected ten times or more. J is TRBJ2-7 and V is TRBV3-1; a weak D match, TRBD1 (5 bases). Germline-derived CDR1 and CDR2 are LGHDT and YNNKEL (reference sequence). The CDR3 totals 16 residues. The V and J ends lost 1 base and 0 bases respectively, with 13 bases between them. The CDR3 reads CASSQGWGSSSYEQYF. Here the CDR3 DNA reads TGTGCCAGCAGCCAAGGTTGGGGCAGTAGCTCCTACGAGCAGTACTTC.

This clonotype was counted a few times. The CDR3 carries no conserved terminal phenylalanine or tryptophan, so it likely arises from a read error. No DNA is shown, since the ends of the CDR3 on it are uncertain; the CDR3 is the one TCRdb lists. V is TRBV12-3 or TRBV12-4 and J is TRBJ1-2; the table names TRBD1, a call not compared with the DNA. The CDR3 comprises 13 residues, both ends counted. Here the CDR3 reads CASSHGQGPPILS.

This clonotype was seen only a few times. CDR3 amino acids: CSARSRGITTYEQYF. The CDR3 DNA sequence: TGCAGTGCTAGATCCCGAGGGATTACTACCTACGAGCAGTACTTC. The chain uses TRBV20-1 and TRBJ2-7; a possible D gene is TRBD2 (5 bases). Trimming took 2 bases from V and 2 from J, leaving 16 bases between them. The CDR3 loop spans 15 amino acids. CDR1 DFQATT and CDR2 SNEGSKA come from the germline V gene (reference sequence).

This rearrangement joins TRBV11-2 to TRBJ2-1; no reliable D call. This CDR3 has 13 residues. Germline V lookup: CDR1 SGHAT, CDR2 FQNNGV. V was trimmed by 4 bases and J by 9 bases, leaving 13 bases between them. The CDR3 DNA sequence: TGTGCCAGCAGCTCACTTCCCCGGAGTGAGCAGTTCTTC. Its translation: CASSSLPRSEQFF.

This clonotype has a count of ten or more. The V and J genes are TRBV5-5 and TRBJ2-7; D is unclear. Trimming pared 2 bases from V and 1 base from J, leaving 16 bases between. CDR1 SGHKS and CDR2 YYEKEE come from the germline V gene (reference sequence). CDR3 size: 16 residues. The DNA for the CDR3 is TGTGCCAGCAGCTTCCGAATCCTCGGACGGTCCTACGAGCAGTACTTC. It encodes CASSFRILGRSYEQYF.

This clonotype was picked up a small number of times. The chain uses TRBV29-1 and TRBJ2-5; D is undetermined. Trimming took 7 bases from V and 0 from J, leaving 6 bases between them. CDR1 is SQVTM and CDR2 is ANQGSEA in the germline V gene. The CDR3 spans 11 residues. The CDR3 reads CSADDQETQYF. In DNA, the CDR3 is TGCAGCGCGGACGACCAAGAGACCCAGTACTTC.

In this sample, this clonotype turned up a few times. The rearrangement uses TRBV10-1 and TRBJ2-2; D is uncertain. The CDR3 has 14 residues. From germline, CDR1 is WNHNN and CDR2 SYGVQD (reference sequence). The V gene lost 4 bases and the J gene lost 6 bases, with 12 bases spanning the gap. CDR3 nucleotides: TGCGCCAGCAGTGGGACGGCAGTGGCCGGGGAGCTGTTTTTT. This translates into CASSGTAVAGELFF.

This clonotype has more than one count but fewer than ten. The chain uses TRBV10-1 and TRBJ1-3; D remains unclear. The V gene lost 1 base and the J gene lost 0 bases, with 10 bases spanning the gap. This CDR3 has 16 amino acids. CDR1 is WNHNN, CDR2 SYGVQD, per germline (reference sequence). This CDR3 reads CASSEYQAYSGNTIYF. The CDR3, as DNA: TGCGCCAGCAGTGAGTACCAGGCTTACTCTGGAAACACCATATATTTT.

The chain joins TRBV12-3 or TRBV12-4 to TRBJ1-1, with D maybe TRBD1 (5 bases). This CDR3 has 14 amino acids. V was shortened by 5 bases and J by 7 bases, with 17 bases between the two germline ends. The CDR3 nucleotides are TGTGCCAGCAGTGCGGCAGGGTTCCGATTTGAAGCTTTCTTT. Amino acid sequence: CASSAAGFRFEAFF.

Ten or more counts support this clonotype. V usage is TRBV24-1 and J usage is TRBJ1-5, with 10 bases identical to TRBD1. Per the germline V gene, CDR1 is KGHDR and CDR2 is SFDVKD. V was pared by 4 bases and J by 12 bases, with 5 bases of the junction left unmatched. The CDR3 runs 13 residues. CDR3 coding DNA: TGTGCCACCAGTGACAGTGGGGACAGGGGCCAGCATTTT. Protein: CATSDSGDRGQHF.

This clonotype was observed many times. The chain joins TRBV29-1 to TRBJ2-5; D not resolved. Trimming cost V 5 bases and J 1 base, with 17 bases left between them. Germline loops: CDR1 SQVTM, CDR2 ANQGSEA. This CDR3 contains 15 residues. The CDR3 protein is CSVRVSSLLQETQYF. The CDR3 coding sequence is TGCAGCGTTCGAGTGTCGTCCCTACTCCAAGAGACCCAGTACTTC.

The CDR3 loop reads CSAEGGRPAEQFF. The CDR3, as DNA: TGCAGTGCTGAGGGGGGCAGGCCCGCTGAGCAGTTCTTC. The rearrangement links TRBV20-1 to TRBJ2-1, with D perhaps matching TRBD1 or TRBD2 (6 bases each). Deletions cut 5 bases from V and 9 bases from J, with 17 bases between. Germline CDR1 reads DFQATT; CDR2 reads SNEGSKA (reference sequence). The CDR3 is made up of 13 amino acids.

The CDR3 sequence is CASSSLGANSYNEQFF. CDR3 DNA: TGTGCCAGCAGCTCCCTGGGGGCTAACTCCTACAATGAGCAGTTCTTC. The chain uses TRBV7-8 and TRBJ2-1; a weak D match, TRBD1 (6 bases). Germline CDR1 is SGHVS and CDR2 is FQNEAQ. V was clipped by 4 bases and J by 0 bases, with 13 bases between them. The CDR3 has 16 amino acids.

This chain uses TRBV29-1 with TRBJ2-7; tentative D call: TRBD1 (6 bases). CDR3 length: 12 amino acids. V shed 1 base and J shed 7 bases, with 11 bases lying between them. Germline V gives CDR1 SQVTM, CDR2 ANQGSEA. In DNA form, the CDR3 reads TGCAGCGTTGAAGCCCAGAGGGGGGAGCAGTACTTC. Protein product: CSVEAQRGEQYF.

This clonotype was seen only a few times. The chain carries TRBV7-8 and TRBJ2-1; D is perhaps TRBD2 (6 bases). The CDR3 covers 16 residues. CDR1 and CDR2 from the germline V gene are SGHVS and FQNEAQ. Trimming stripped 5 bases from V and 0 bases from J, with 14 bases between. The CDR3 is CASSLRAGSSYNEQFF. The DNA for the CDR3 is TGTGCCAGCAGCCTAAGGGCGGGGAGCTCCTACAATGAGCAGTTCTTC.

The genes are TRBV27 and TRBJ2-3, with D maybe TRBD1 (5 bases). Trimming stripped 6 bases from V and 5 bases from J, with 12 bases between. This CDR3 spans 13 amino acids. The V gene's germline CDR1 is MNHEY and CDR2 SMNVEV (reference sequence). CDR3 in amino acids: CASRGIRVDTQYF. The CDR3 DNA reads as TGTGCCAGCAGGGGTATCAGGGTAGATACGCAGTATTTT.

This chain joins TRBV12-3 or TRBV12-4 and TRBJ1-6; D gene unclear. The CDR3 covers 13 residues. V shed 8 bases and J shed 6 bases, with 11 bases lying between them. The CDR3 region has the DNA TGTGCCAGCCATATCGGGAGTAATTCACCCCTCCACTTT. Protein: CASHIGSNSPLHF.

This clonotype was seen repeatedly, ten times or more. The chain couples TRBV19 to TRBJ1-3; D unresolved. Trimming took off 6 bases at V and 3 bases at J, with 18 bases between the two ends. The CDR3 is 16 amino acids. Germline lookup yields CDR1 LNHDA and CDR2 SQIVND (reference sequence). CDR3 residues: CASRSSATDYGNTIYF. Written as DNA, the CDR3 is TGTGCCAGTAGGTCCTCCGCAACGGACTATGGAAACACCATATATTTT.